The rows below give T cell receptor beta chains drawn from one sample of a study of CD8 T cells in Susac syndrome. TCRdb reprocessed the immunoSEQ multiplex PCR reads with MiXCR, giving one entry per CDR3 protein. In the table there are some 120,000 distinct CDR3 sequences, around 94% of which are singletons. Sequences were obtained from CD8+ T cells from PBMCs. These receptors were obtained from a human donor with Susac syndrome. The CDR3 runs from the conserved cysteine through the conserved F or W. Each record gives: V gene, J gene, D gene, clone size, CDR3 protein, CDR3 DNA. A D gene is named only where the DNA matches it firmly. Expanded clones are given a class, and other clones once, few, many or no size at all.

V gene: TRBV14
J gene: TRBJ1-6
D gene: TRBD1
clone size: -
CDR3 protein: CASSWGTGTYNSPLHF
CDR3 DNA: TGTGCCAGCAGCTGGGGGACAGGGACATATAATTCACCCCTCCACTTT

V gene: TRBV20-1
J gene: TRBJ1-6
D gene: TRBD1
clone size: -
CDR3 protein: CSTTTGISLRSYNSPLHF
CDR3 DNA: TGCAGTACGACGACAGGGATTTCCCTCAGGTCCTATAATTCACCCCTCCACTTT

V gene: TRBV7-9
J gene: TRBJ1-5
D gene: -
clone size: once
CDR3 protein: CASSPDNSNQPQHF
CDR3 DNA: TGTGCCAGCAGCCCAGACAATAGCAATCAGCCCCAGCATTTT

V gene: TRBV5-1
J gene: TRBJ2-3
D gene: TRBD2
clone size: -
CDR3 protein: CASWPGLAGISDTDTQYF
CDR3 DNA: TGCGCCAGCTGGCCCGGACTAGCGGGAATCTCAGACACAGATACGCAGTATTTT

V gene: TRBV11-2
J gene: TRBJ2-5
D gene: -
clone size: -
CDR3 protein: CASRSSGYQETQYF
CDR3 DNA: TGTGCCAGCAGGTCCAGCGGGTACCAAGAGACCCAGTACTTC

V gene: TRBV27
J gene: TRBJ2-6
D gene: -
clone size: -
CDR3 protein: CASSAWSGANVLTF
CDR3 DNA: TGTGCCAGCAGTGCCTGGTCTGGGGCCAACGTCCTGACTTTC

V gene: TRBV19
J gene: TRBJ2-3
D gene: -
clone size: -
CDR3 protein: CASSIGPDTQYF
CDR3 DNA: TGTGCCAGTAGTATAGGCCCAGATACGCAGTATTTT

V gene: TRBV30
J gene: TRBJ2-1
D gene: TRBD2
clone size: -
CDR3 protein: CAWSVKRDLNEQFF
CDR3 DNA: TGTGCCTGGAGTGTTAAGCGGGACCTCAATGAGCAGTTCTTC

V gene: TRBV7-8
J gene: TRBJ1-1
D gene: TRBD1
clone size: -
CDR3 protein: CASSLATQGARRENTEAFF
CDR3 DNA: TGTGCCAGCAGCTTAGCTACTCAGGGGGCCCGGAGAGAGAACACTGAAGCTTTCTTT

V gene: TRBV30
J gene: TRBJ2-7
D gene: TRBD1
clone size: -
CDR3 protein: CAWSGSRDRVPYEQYF
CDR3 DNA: TGTGCCTGGAGCGGCTCCCGGGACAGGGTCCCCTACGAGCAGTACTTC

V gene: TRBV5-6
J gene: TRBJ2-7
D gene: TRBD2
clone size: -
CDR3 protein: CASSFDAFIGGRPEQYF
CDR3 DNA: TGTGCCAGCAGCTTCGATGCGTTTATCGGGGGGAGGCCCGAGCAGTACTTC

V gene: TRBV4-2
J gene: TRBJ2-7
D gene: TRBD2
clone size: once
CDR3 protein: CASSRELADLREQYF
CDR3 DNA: TGTGCCAGCAGCCGCGAACTAGCGGATCTAAGGGAGCAGTACTTC

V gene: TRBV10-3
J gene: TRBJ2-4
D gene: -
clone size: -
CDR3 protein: CAISDGTLDIQYF
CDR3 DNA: TGTGCCATCAGCGACGGGACTTTAGACATTCAGTACTTC

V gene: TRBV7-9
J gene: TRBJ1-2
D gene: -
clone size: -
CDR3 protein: CASSKKGGGYTF
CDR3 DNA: TGTGCCAGCAGCAAAAAAGGCGGAGGCTACACCTTC

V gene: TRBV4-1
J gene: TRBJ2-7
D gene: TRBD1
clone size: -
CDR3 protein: CASSRQEGQGSYEQYF
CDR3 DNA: TGCGCCAGCAGCCGCCAAGAGGGACAGGGATCCTACGAGCAGTACTTC

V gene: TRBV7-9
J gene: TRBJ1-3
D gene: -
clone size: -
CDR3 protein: CASSSPSGTAAGNTIYF
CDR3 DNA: TGTGCCAGCAGCTCCCCATCAGGAACAGCAGCTGGAAACACCATATATTTT

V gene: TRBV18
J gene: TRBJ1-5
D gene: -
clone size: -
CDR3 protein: CASSPSRGYQPQHF
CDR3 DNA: TGTGCCAGCTCACCATCGAGGGGGTACCAGCCCCAGCATTTT

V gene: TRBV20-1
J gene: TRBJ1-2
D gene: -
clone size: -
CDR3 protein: CSARADETGYTF
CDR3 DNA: TGCAGTGCTAGAGCCGATGAAACTGGCTACACCTTC

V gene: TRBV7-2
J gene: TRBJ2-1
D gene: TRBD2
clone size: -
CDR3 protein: CASTNDVWLAGFDEQFF
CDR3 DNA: TGTGCCAGCACCAACGACGTATGGCTAGCGGGATTTGATGAGCAGTTCTTC

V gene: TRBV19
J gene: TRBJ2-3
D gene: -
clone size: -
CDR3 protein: CASSEDADDTDTQYF
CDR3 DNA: TGTGCCAGTAGTGAGGACGCTGATGACACAGATACGCAGTATTTT

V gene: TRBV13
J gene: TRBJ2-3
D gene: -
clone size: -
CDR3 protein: CASSSRGSSSDTQYF
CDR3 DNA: TGTGCCAGCAGCTCCCGGGGTTCAAGCTCAGATACGCAGTATTTT

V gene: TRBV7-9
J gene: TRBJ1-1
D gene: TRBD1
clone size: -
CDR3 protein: CASSLGHRGHTEAFF
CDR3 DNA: TGTGCCAGCAGCTTAGGCCACAGGGGGCATACTGAAGCTTTCTTT

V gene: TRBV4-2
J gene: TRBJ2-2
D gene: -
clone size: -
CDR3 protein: CASSQDEISYTGELFF
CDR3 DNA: TGTGCCAGCAGCCAAGATGAGATCTCTTACACCGGGGAGCTGTTTTTT

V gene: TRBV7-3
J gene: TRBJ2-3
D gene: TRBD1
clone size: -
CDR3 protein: CASSALGQGSTDTQYF
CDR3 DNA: TGTGCCAGCAGCGCTCTAGGACAGGGGAGCACAGATACGCAGTATTTT

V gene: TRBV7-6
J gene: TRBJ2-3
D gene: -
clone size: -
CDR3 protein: CASSLVAADTQYF
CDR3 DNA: TGTGCCAGCAGCTTAGTTGCCGCAGATACGCAGTATTTT

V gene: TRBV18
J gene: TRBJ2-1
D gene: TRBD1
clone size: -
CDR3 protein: CASSLPGTASYNEQFF
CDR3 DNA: TGTGCCAGCTCACTCCCCGGGACAGCATCCTACAATGAGCAGTTCTTC

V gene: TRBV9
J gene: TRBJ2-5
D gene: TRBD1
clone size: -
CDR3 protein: CASSVEGTEYQETQYF
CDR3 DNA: TGTGCCAGCAGCGTAGAGGGGACAGAGTACCAAGAGACCCAGTACTTC

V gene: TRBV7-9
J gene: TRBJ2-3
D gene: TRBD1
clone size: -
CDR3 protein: CATQGVPTDTQYF
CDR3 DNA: TGTGCCACCCAGGGGGTTCCCACAGATACGCAGTATTTT

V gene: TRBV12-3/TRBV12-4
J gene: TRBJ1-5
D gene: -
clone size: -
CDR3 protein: CASSQGSNQPQHF
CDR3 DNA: TGTGCCAGCAGTCAGGGTAGCAATCAGCCCCAGCATTTT

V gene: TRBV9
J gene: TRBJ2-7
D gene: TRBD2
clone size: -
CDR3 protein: CASSRSGSTSYEQYF
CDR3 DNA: TGTGCCAGCAGCCGTAGCGGGAGTACGTCCTACGAGCAGTACTTC

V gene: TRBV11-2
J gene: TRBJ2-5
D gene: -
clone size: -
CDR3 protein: CASSQGEQGGGYQETQYF
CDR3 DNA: TGTGCCAGCAGCCAGGGCGAGCAGGGAGGGGGGTACCAAGAGACCCAGTACTTC

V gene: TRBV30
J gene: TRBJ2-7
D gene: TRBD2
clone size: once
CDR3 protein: CAWGGGTSGSEQYF
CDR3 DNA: TGTGCCTGGGGCGGCGGGACTAGCGGGAGCGAGCAGTACTTC

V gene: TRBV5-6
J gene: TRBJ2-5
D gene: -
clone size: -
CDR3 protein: CASDGGSHQETQYF
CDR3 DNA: TGTGCCAGCGACGGTGGCAGCCACCAAGAGACCCAGTACTTC

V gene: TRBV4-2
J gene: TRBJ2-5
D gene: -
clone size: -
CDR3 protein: CASSQGSGTPLGAQYF
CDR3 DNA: TGTGCCAGCAGCCAGGGCTCCGGGACACCCCTAGGGGCCCAGTACTTC

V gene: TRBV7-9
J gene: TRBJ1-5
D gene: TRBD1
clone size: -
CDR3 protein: CASSRGQAGGNQPQHF
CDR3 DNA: TGTGCCAGCAGCCGGGGACAGGCCGGGGGCAATCAGCCCCAGCATTTT

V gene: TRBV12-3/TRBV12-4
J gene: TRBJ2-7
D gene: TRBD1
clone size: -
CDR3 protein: CASQTGTYEQYF
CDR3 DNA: TGTGCCAGTCAGACAGGGACCTACGAGCAGTACTTC

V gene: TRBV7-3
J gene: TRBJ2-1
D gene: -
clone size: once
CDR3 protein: CASSLTGGGREQFF
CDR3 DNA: TGTGCCAGCAGCTTGACCGGCGGCGGCAGGGAGCAGTTCTTC

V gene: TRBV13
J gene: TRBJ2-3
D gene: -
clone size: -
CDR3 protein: CASTRGLGYTDTQYF
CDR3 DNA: TGTGCCAGCACCCGGGGGCTAGGATACACAGATACGCAGTATTTT

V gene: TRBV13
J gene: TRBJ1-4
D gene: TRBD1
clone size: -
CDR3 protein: CASSSGQGLANEKLFF
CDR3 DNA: TGTGCCAGCAGCTCGGGACAGGGTTTAGCTAATGAAAAACTGTTTTTT

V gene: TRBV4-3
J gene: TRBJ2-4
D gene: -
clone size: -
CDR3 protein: CASSQRASRGNIQYF
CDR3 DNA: TGCGCCAGCAGCCAAAGGGCCTCTCGGGGGAACATTCAGTACTTC

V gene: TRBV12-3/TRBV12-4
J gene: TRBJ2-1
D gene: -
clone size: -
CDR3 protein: CASSPGRGTYNEQFF
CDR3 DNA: TGTGCCAGCAGTCCCGGAAGGGGAACCTACAATGAGCAGTTCTTC

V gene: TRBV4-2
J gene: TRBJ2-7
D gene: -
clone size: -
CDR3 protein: CASSQDVGTTYEQYF
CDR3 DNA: TGTGCCAGCAGCCAAGATGTTGGAACCACCTACGAGCAGTACTTC

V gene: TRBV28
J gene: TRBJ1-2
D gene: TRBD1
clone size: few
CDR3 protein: CASSPQGAGYGYTF
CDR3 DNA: TGTGCCAGCAGTCCCCAGGGGGCTGGCTATGGCTACACCTTC

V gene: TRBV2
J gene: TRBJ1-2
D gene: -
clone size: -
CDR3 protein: CASSDGIYYGYTF
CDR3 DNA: TGTGCCAGCAGTGATGGCATCTACTATGGCTACACCTTC

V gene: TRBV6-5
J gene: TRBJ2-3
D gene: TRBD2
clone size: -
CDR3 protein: CASRPAGGEQYF
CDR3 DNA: TGTGCCAGCAGACCAGCGGGAGGGGAGCAGTATTTT

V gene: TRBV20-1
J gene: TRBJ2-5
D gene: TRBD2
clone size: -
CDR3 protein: CSARATSGTSGPTETQYF
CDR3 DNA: TGCAGTGCTAGAGCCACGTCCGGGACTAGCGGGCCAACGGAGACCCAGTACTTC

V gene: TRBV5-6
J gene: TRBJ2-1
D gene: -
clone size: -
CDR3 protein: CASSLAGLLNEQFF
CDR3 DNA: TGTGCCAGCAGCTTGGCGGGACTGCTCAATGAGCAGTTCTTC

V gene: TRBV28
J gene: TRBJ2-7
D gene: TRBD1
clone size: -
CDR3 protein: CASSPIDRGDYEQYF
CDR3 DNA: TGTGCCAGCAGCCCAATCGACAGGGGCGACTACGAGCAGTACTTC

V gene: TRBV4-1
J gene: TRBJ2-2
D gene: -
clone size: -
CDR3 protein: CASSQPSGITGELFF
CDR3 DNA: TGCGCCAGCAGCCAACCCAGCGGAATCACCGGGGAGCTGTTTTTT